The 32 T cell receptor beta chains given below trace back to one sample, sequenced in a study of T cell responses to AZD1222 COVID-19 vaccine. Sequencing used immunoSEQ multiplex PCR; TCRdb keeps in-frame clones, though not all of them. The sample has about 120,000 clones; 91% are singletons. The specimen was peripheral blood, collected on day 0 of AZD1222 vaccination. These receptors originate from an adult in good health.

The DNA of the CDR3 is TGTGCCAGCAGCCGCCTTACAGGGGTGCGCACTGAAGCTTTCTTT. It yields the protein CASSRLTGVRTEAFF. This chain uses TRBV4-2 with TRBJ1-1; 7 bases agree with TRBD1. CDR1 and CDR2 (germline): LGHNA, YNFKEQ. The CDR3 is 15 residues long. J lost 4 bases, V lost 4 bases, and 9 bases had no gene match.

On this clone: In the same sample, other DNA sequences code for this CDR3. The chain employs TRBV6-5 and TRBJ1-2, with TRBD1 matching 7 bases. CDR3 size: 14 residues. Germline V gives CDR1 MNHEY, CDR2 SVGAGI. Trimming cost V 1 base and J 2 bases; bases outside gene matches: 1. CDR3 sequence (DNA): TGTGCCAGCAGTTACTTGACAGGGAACTATGGCTACACCTTC. This encodes CASSYLTGNYGYTF.

The chain joins TRBV27 to TRBJ2-3, with 11 bases that match TRBD2. The length of the CDR3 is 15 residues. V gave up 2 bases and J gave up 5 bases; unmatched junction bases: 3. The germline CDR1 and CDR2 sequences are MNHEY and SMNVEV (reference sequence). The CDR3 loop reads CASSLGTSGGDTQYF. As DNA, the CDR3 is TGTGCCAGCAGTTTAGGGACTAGCGGAGGAGATACGCAGTATTTT.

The chain combines TRBV9 with TRBJ1-1, with D perhaps matching TRBD1 (6 bases). The germline CDR1 and CDR2 sequences are SGDLS and YYNGEE. V lost 1 base and J lost 1, with 8 bases in between. This CDR3 has 14 residues. In DNA, the CDR3 is TGTGCCAGCAGCGTACAACAGGGGAACACTGAAGCTTTCTTT. Encoded protein: CASSVQQGNTEAFF.

The chain recombines TRBV19 with TRBJ2-7, with 10 bases lining up with TRBD1. Germline trimming cut 9 bases from V and 1 base from J; bases unmatched to any gene: 9. The CDR3 extends over 15 amino acids. Germline V gene data show CDR1 as LNHDA and CDR2 as SQIVND (reference sequence). The CDR3 coding sequence is TGTGCCAGCAGGCTGGGGACAGGGGTTTCCTACGAGCAGTACTTC. As protein: CASRLGTGVSYEQYF. The full variable domain, its missing parts supplied by reference TRBV19 and TRBJ2-7, is DGGITQSPKYLFRKEGQNVTLSCEQNLNHDAMYWYRQDPGQGLRLIYYSQIVNDFQKGDIAEGYSVSREKKESFPLTVTSAQKNPTAFYLCASRLGTGVSYEQYFGPGTRLTVT.

The rearrangement uses TRBV19 and TRBJ1-2, with a tentative D call TRBD1 (5 bases). The germline CDR1 and CDR2 sequences are LNHDA and SQIVND (reference sequence). The CDR3 totals 18 residues. Trimming removed 0 bases from V and 3 bases from J, with 20 bases in between. The CDR3 protein is CASSIDLEVGRVDYGYTF. The CDR3 DNA reads TGTGCCAGTAGTATAGATCTTGAGGTGGGCAGGGTTGACTATGGCTACACCTTC.

The chain has TRBV7-9 and TRBJ2-7; D uncertain. The ends were cut back, 0 bases at V and 0 bases at J, with 6 bases in the middle. CDR3 length equals 14 residues. CDR1 is SEHNR, CDR2 FQNEAQ, per germline (reference sequence). CDR3 amino acids: CASSLAATSYEQYF. For the CDR3, the DNA is TGTGCCAGCAGCTTAGCCGCCACCTCCTACGAGCAGTACTTC.

The J gene is TRBJ1-6, the V gene TRBV6-2 or TRBV6-3; D gene uncertain. Trimming stripped 2 bases from V and 3 bases from J, with 5 bases between. CDR1 is MNHEY and CDR2 is SVGEGT in the germline V gene. The CDR3 length is 14 residues. The DNA for the CDR3 is TGTGCCAGCAGTTACGGGAGCTATAATTCACCCCTCCACTTT. This encodes CASSYGSYNSPLHF.

The V and J genes are TRBV7-9 and TRBJ1-2; a weak D match, TRBD1 (6 bases). V was pared by 9 bases and J by 3 bases, with 20 bases between. Germline CDR1 and CDR2: SEHNR and FQNEAQ (reference sequence). This CDR3 is built from 15 residues. The CDR3 loop is CASLFRDKSDYGYTF. The CDR3 DNA reads as TGTGCCAGTCTTTTCCGGGACAAGAGCGACTATGGCTACACCTTC. Filled out from reference TRBV7-9 and TRBJ1-2, the complete variable domain reads DTGVSQNPRHKITKRGQNVTFRCDPISEHNRLYWYRQTLGQGPEFLTYFQNEAQLEKSRLLSDRFSAERPKGSFSTLEIQRTEQGDSAMYLCASLFRDKSDYGYTFGSGTRLTVV.

The CDR3 nucleotides read TGCGCCAGCAGCCAAGGAACGGGAGCGGGCAATGAGCAGTTCTTC. Protein: CASSQGTGAGNEQFF. The chain links TRBV4-3 to TRBJ2-1, with a weak D call TRBD2 (6 bases). V gave up 1 base and J gave up 6 bases, with 13 bases separating them. CDR3 length equals 15 residues. From germline, CDR1 is LGHNA and CDR2 YSLEER.

The genes are TRBV29-1 and TRBJ2-2, with 7 bases lining up with TRBD2. Germline CDR1 is SQVTM and CDR2 is ANQGSEA. With 6 bases clipped from V and 1 base from J, the junction kept 8 bases outside the gene matches. There are 15 residues in the CDR3. The CDR3 region has the DNA TGCAGCGTCCGCGCTAGCGGAATGAACACCGGGGAGCTGTTTTTT. It translates to CSVRASGMNTGELFF.

The CDR3 coding sequence is TGTGCCAGCAGTTACGTGGGGGGGAGTAGCAATCAGCCCCAGCATTTT. This sequence encodes CASSYVGGSSNQPQHF. The chain recombines TRBV6-5 with TRBJ1-5, with D maybe TRBD1 (5 bases). V lost 2 bases, J lost 0 bases, and 11 bases lay in between. The CDR3 is 16 amino acids. Germline V gene lookup returns CDR1 MNHEY and CDR2 SVGAGI.

The chain has TRBV2 and TRBJ1-5; perhaps TRBD1 as D (6 bases). This CDR3 comprises 15 residues. The germline CDR1 and CDR2 sequences are SNHLY and FYNNEI. Trimming took 4 bases from V and 5 from J, leaving 15 bases between them. The CDR3 bases are TGTGCCAGCAGTGCTGGGGGGGCCGGAGATCAGCCCCAGCATTTT. This sequence encodes CASSAGGAGDQPQHF.

The chain employs TRBV18 and TRBJ1-1; no clear D gene. The ends were cut back, 0 bases at V and 1 base at J, with 9 bases in the middle. Germline loops: CDR1 KGHSH, CDR2 LQKENI. The CDR3 is made up of 15 amino acids. CDR3: CASSPPSRANTEAFF. For the CDR3, the DNA is TGTGCCAGCTCACCACCATCCCGGGCGAACACTGAAGCTTTCTTT.

This clone was counted once. The chain joins TRBV11-2 to TRBJ2-7, with 7 bases lining up with TRBD2. Looked up from germline, CDR1 is SGHAT and CDR2 is FQNNGV. CDR3 size: 15 residues. The V segment lost 4 bases and the J segment 2 bases; nucleotides outside the gene matches: 8. Written as DNA, the CDR3 is TGTGCCAGCAGCTCAAGGGACTATAAACCCTACGAGCAGTACTTC. Translating gives CASSSRDYKPYEQYF.

V and J are TRBV5-6 and TRBJ1-2; the D gene is possibly TRBD1 (5 bases). The CDR3 contains 13 residues. CDR1 and CDR2 from the germline V gene are SGHDT and YYEEEE. Trimming cost V 4 bases and J 4 bases, with 11 bases left between them. The CDR3 loop reads CASSAGRFYGYTF. CDR3 in DNA: TGTGCCAGCAGCGCGGGACGGTTCTATGGCTACACCTTC.

V and J are TRBV6-1 and TRBJ1-5; 8 positions agree with TRBD1. There are 19 residues in the CDR3. CDR1 and CDR2 from the germline V gene are MNHNS and SASEGT. V trimming: 3 bases; J trimming: 1 base; junction bases outside the gene matches: 14. The CDR3 region is CASSDGQGGFGVSNQPQHF. The CDR3 DNA reads TGTGCCAGCAGTGATGGACAGGGCGGGTTTGGTGTAAGCAATCAGCCCCAGCATTTT.

This rearrangement joins TRBV3-1 (or the pseudogene TRBV3-2) to TRBJ1-4; possible D gene TRBD1, 5 bases. CDR3 length equals 14 residues. Germline CDR1 LGHDT, CDR2 YNNKEL (reference sequence). With 3 bases removed from V and 8 bases from J, the gap between germline ends came to 13 bases. This chain's CDR3 is CASSQVDRVEKLFF. CDR3 DNA sequence: TGTGCCAGCAGCCAGGTAGACAGAGTAGAAAAACTGTTTTTT.

The chain employs TRBV27 and TRBJ2-5; D gene uncertain. There are 14 residues in the CDR3. Germline CDR1 is MNHEY and CDR2 is SMNVEV (reference sequence). V was cut by 0 bases and J by 0 bases, with 5 bases left in between. The CDR3 nucleotides read TGTGCCAGCAGTTTATCCACCAACCAAGAGACCCAGTACTTC. It yields the protein CASSLSTNQETQYF.

This clone appeared once. The CDR3 DNA reads TGTGCCAGTAGTACCCTCTCCGTCTTTCGTGGCGGGAACGAGCAGTACTTC. Encoded protein: CASSTLSVFRGGNEQYF. The gene calls are TRBV19 and TRBJ2-7; TRBD2 might be the D (6 bases). Germline V gives CDR1 LNHDA, CDR2 SQIVND (reference sequence). The CDR3 totals 17 residues. The V gene lost 4 bases and the J gene lost 5 bases, with 24 bases spanning the gap.

V gene TRBV29-1 combines with J gene TRBJ2-7, with D uncertain. Germline CDR1 reads SQVTM; CDR2 reads ANQGSEA. This CDR3 spans 11 amino acids. V was trimmed by 4 bases and J by 3 bases, leaving 7 bases between them. CDR3 nucleotide sequence: TGCAGCGTTGTAAGGGACTACGAGCAGTACTTC. Amino acid sequence: CSVVRDYEQYF.

The chain links TRBV10-3 to TRBJ2-5; possibly TRBD2 for D (5 bases). Germline lookup yields CDR1 ENHRY and CDR2 SYGVKD. The V and J ends lost 2 bases and 5 bases respectively, with 9 bases between them. The CDR3 consists of 13 residues. Written as DNA, the CDR3 is TGTGCCATCAGTGAGAGGGTAGCGGAGACCCAGTACTTC. Residues: CAISERVAETQYF.

The gene calls are TRBV6-2 or TRBV6-3 and TRBJ2-3; 8 nucleotides line up with TRBD2. Germline CDR1 reads MNHEY; CDR2 reads SVGEGT. CDR3 length equals 15 residues. With V trimmed by 4 bases and J by 2 bases, 5 bases remained unmatched. The CDR3 DNA reads as TGTGCCAGCAGTTTCCTACTAGCGGCCACAGATACGCAGTATTTT. Encoded protein: CASSFLLAATDTQYF.

The chain joins TRBV6-2 or TRBV6-3 to TRBJ2-3; the D gene could be TRBD1 or TRBD2 (5 bases each). There are 14 residues in the CDR3. Trimming left V 2 bases short and J 2 bases short, with 8 bases between. Germline V gives CDR1 MNHEY, CDR2 SVGEGT. CDR3 in DNA: TGTGCCAGCAGTTACGTGGGACCCACAGATACGCAGTATTTT. It yields the protein CASSYVGPTDTQYF.

This clone has a single count. J is TRBJ2-7 and V is TRBV29-1, with D uncertain. Between the trimmed V and J ends, which lost 1 base and 5 bases, there was a span of 18 bases. Germline lookup yields CDR1 SQVTM and CDR2 ANQGSEA. This CDR3 region has 15 residues. The CDR3: CSVEGLKPAGDEQYF. The CDR3 nucleotides are TGCAGCGTTGAAGGATTAAAGCCTGCTGGAGACGAGCAGTACTTC.

The rearrangement uses TRBV2 and TRBJ2-7, with D unclear. CDR1 is SNHLY, CDR2 FYNNEI, per germline. V lost 5 bases, J lost 6 bases, and 17 bases lay in between. The CDR3 is made up of 14 amino acids. The CDR3 sequence: CASSPPIVTREQYF. The CDR3 nucleotides are TGTGCCAGCAGTCCTCCTATAGTTACGCGCGAGCAGTACTTC.

The chain uses TRBV7-9 and TRBJ2-7; a possible D gene is TRBD1 (6 bases). CDR3 size: 12 residues. With 2 bases removed from V and 6 bases from J, the gap between germline ends came to 8 bases. From germline, CDR1 is SEHNR and CDR2 FQNEAQ (reference sequence). The CDR3 nucleotides read TGTGCCAGCAGCTTACAAGGGGGCGAGCAGTACTTC. Its protein product is CASSLQGGEQYF.

This clone was observed once. The chain uses TRBV6-2 or TRBV6-3 and TRBJ1-5; 7 bases align to TRBD1. The CDR3 runs 14 residues. Germline CDR1 reads MNHEY; CDR2 reads SVGEGT. V lost 6 bases and J lost 7; bases outside the gene matches: 9. The CDR3 DNA is TGTGCCAGCAGCCCCGGGACAGTTAGACAGCCCCAGCATTTT. This encodes CASSPGTVRQPQHF.

The chain joins TRBV6-1 to TRBJ1-6; D is undetermined. Trimming took off 0 bases at V and 11 bases at J, with 11 bases between the two ends. The CDR3 is 14 residues long. The V gene's germline CDR1 is MNHNS and CDR2 SASEGT. This chain's CDR3 is CASSEAPGMAPLHF. The CDR3 DNA is TGTGCCAGCAGTGAAGCGCCGGGAATGGCACCCCTCCACTTT.

This rearrangement joins TRBV27 to TRBJ2-1; 8 bases align to TRBD2. This CDR3 has 15 residues. Germline values: CDR1 MNHEY, CDR2 SMNVEV (reference sequence). Trimming at V came to 6 bases and at J to 6 bases, leaving 10 bases not matched to a gene. The CDR3 DNA reads as TGTGCCAGCAGCAATAAGCGGGAGAGGCCCAATGAGCAGTTCTTC. Residues: CASSNKRERPNEQFF.

The chain couples TRBV2 to TRBJ1-1, with D possibly TRBD1 on 6 matching bases. CDR1 is SNHLY, CDR2 FYNNEI, per germline. CDR3 length equals 16 residues. Trimming stripped 6 bases from V and 3 bases from J, with 20 bases between. In DNA form, the CDR3 reads TGTGCCAGCAGGGATAAAACAGGGACGGTGGACACTGAAGCTTTCTTT. Its translation: CASRDKTGTVDTEAFF.

In this sample, this clone turned up a few times. The genes are TRBV7-9 and TRBJ1-2; D possibly corresponds to TRBD1 (6 bases). This CDR3 is 15 amino acids long. V lost 1 base and J 3 bases, leaving 12 bases between the germline ends. Germline CDR1 reads SEHNR; CDR2 reads FQNEAQ (reference sequence). The CDR3 sequence is CASSLGGARHYGYTF. The CDR3 DNA reads TGTGCCAGCAGCTTAGGGGGGGCAAGGCACTATGGCTACACCTTC.